A single sample gave rise to the 9 T cell receptor beta chains below, sequenced in a study of blood T cell repertoires in COVID-19. Only in-frame clones appear in the TCRdb table, and some are missing; sequencing was by immunoSEQ multiplex PCR. The sample lists over 130,000 clones; about 87% were seen once. Sequenced sample: PBMCs or T cells enriched from blood (not recorded which). The receptors here all came from a middle-aged man in a cohort exposed to, infected with or recovered from COVID-19 (not recorded which).

This clone was detected once. The chain carries TRBV29-1 and TRBJ2-3, with unresolved D. Per the germline V gene, CDR1 is SQVTM and CDR2 is ANQGSEA. CDR3 length equals 14 residues. Trimming removed 4 bases from V and 0 bases from J, with 11 bases in between. The DNA of the CDR3 is TGCAGCGTTGCATCGGGTTCTAGCACAGATACGCAGTATTTT. It codes for CSVASGSSTDTQYF.

This chain joins TRBV7-6 and TRBJ2-2; 7 positions agree with TRBD2. CDR3 length: 16 residues. The germline V gene has CDR1 SGHVS and CDR2 FNYEAQ. V lost 1 base, J lost 3 bases, and 5 bases stayed unmatched. The DNA for the CDR3 is TGTGCCAGCAGCTTAGTAGCTAGCGGAGACACCGGGGAGCTGTTTTTT. Translation gives CASSLVASGDTGELFF.

The V gene is TRBV4-1, the J gene TRBJ2-4; D is possibly TRBD2 (6 bases). CDR3 size: 14 residues. V was trimmed by 0 bases and J by 7 bases, leaving 10 bases between them. Germline CDR1 MGHRA, CDR2 YSYEKL. The CDR3 DNA sequence: TGCGCCAGCAGCCAAGATCTTCGGGGGAACATTCAGTACTTC. Its protein is CASSQDLRGNIQYF.

V usage is TRBV30 and J usage is TRBJ1-2, with a possible D match to TRBD1 (6 bases). Germline loops: CDR1 GTSNPN, CDR2 SVGIG (reference sequence). The CDR3 covers 12 residues. The germline V and J ends were trimmed by 7 bases and 0 bases, with 9 bases remaining between them. DNA for the CDR3: TGTGCCTCGGACAGATCTAACTATGGCTACACCTTC. It is translated as CASDRSNYGYTF.

Notes on this clone: One end of the junction varies from germline; a read error may be responsible. The chain recombines TRBV11-2 with TRBJ1-6; D is undetermined. Germline lookup yields CDR1 SGHAT and CDR2 FQNNGV. The CDR3 totals 14 residues. The CDR3 is CASSLDRGNAPLHF. CDR3 bases: TGTGCCAGCAGCTTAGATCGGGGTAATGCACCCCTCCACTTT.

This sequence joins TRBV28 and TRBJ1-2; 10 bases match TRBD1. The junction had 12 bases not matched to a gene; V was cut back by 5 bases and J by 6 bases. The CDR3 runs 16 residues. Germline V gene data show CDR1 as MDHEN and CDR2 as SYDVKM. CDR3 coding DNA: TGTGCCAGCAGTGCCCCCCTGGACAGGGGGGATCATGGCTACACCTTC. Protein sequence: CASSAPLDRGDHGYTF.

The J gene is TRBJ2-2, the V gene TRBV14, with D uncertain. This CDR3 comprises 16 residues. CDR1 SGHDN and CDR2 FVKESK come from the germline V gene. The V end was cut by 0 bases, the J end by 5 bases, with 13 bases between. CDR3 bases: TGTGCCAGCAGCCAAGATCTTACCTACTATACCGGGGAGCTGTTTTTT. It encodes CASSQDLTYYTGELFF.

The chain carries TRBV27 and TRBJ2-7, with a possible D match to TRBD1 (5 bases). The V and J ends lost 6 bases and 3 bases respectively, with 12 bases between them. This CDR3 has 13 residues. Germline loops: CDR1 MNHEY, CDR2 SMNVEV (reference sequence). In DNA, the CDR3 is TGTGCCAGCAGAGGGGTCAGTGGCTACGAGCAGTACTTC. As protein: CASRGVSGYEQYF.

The CDR3 DNA follows: TGTGCCAGCCGCCCGACTCCGGGACACCACTATTACACCTTC. As protein: CASRPTPGHHYYTF. This chain links TRBV27 with TRBJ1-2; tentatively, D is TRBD1 (6 bases). This CDR3 has 14 residues. Trimming stripped 8 bases from V and 11 bases from J, with 24 bases between. CDR1 and CDR2 from the germline V gene are MNHEY and SMNVEV (reference sequence).